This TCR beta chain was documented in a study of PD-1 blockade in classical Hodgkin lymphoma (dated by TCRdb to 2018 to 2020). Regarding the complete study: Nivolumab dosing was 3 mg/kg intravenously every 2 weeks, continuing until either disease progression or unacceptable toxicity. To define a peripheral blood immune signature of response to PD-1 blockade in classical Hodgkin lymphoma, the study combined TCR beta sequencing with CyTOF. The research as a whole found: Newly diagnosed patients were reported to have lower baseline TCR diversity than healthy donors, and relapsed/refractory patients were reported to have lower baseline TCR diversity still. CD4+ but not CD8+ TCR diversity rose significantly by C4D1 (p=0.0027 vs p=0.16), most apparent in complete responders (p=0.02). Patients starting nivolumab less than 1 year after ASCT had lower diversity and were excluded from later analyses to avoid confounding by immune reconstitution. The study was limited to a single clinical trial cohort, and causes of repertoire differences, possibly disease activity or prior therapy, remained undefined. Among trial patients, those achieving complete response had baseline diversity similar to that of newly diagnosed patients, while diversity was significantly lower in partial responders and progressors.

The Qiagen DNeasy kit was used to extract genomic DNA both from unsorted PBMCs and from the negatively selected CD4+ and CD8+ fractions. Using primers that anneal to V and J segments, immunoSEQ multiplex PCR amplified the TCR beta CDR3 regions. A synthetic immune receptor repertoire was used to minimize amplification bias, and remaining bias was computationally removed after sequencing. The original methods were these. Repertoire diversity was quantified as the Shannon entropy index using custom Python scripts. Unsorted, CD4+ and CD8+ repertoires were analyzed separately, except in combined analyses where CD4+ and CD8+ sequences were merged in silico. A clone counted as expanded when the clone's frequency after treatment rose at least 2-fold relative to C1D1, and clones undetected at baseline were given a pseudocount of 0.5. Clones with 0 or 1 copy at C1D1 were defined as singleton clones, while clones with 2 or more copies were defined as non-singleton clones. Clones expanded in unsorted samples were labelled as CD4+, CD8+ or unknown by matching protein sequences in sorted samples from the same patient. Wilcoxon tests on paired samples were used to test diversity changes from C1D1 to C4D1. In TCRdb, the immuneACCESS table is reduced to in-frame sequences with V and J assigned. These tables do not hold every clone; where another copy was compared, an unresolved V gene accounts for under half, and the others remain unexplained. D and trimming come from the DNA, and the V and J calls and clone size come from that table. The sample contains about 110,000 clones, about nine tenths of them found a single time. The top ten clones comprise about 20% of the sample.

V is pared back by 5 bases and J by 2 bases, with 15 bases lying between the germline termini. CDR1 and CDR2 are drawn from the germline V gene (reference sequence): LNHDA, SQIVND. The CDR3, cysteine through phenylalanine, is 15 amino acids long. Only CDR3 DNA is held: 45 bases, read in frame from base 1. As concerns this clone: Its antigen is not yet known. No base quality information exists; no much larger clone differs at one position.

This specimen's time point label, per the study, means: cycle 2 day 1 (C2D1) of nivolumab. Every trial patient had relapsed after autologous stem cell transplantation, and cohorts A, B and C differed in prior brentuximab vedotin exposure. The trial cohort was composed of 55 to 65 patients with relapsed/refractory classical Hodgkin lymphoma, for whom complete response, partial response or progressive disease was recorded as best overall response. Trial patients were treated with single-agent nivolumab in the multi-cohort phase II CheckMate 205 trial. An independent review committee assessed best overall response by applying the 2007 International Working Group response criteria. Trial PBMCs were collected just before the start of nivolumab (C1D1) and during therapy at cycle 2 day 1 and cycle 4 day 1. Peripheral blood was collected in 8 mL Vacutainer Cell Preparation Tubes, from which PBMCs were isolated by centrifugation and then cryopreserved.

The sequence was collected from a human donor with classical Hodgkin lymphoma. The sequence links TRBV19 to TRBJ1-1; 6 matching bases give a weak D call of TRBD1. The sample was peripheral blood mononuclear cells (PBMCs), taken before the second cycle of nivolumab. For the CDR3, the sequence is CASSETGRSNTEAFF. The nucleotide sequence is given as TGTGCCAGTAGTGAAACAGGGAGGTCCAACACTGAAGCTTTCTTT.